Listed here are 14 T cell receptor beta chains from one sample, sequenced in a study of blood T cell repertoires in COVID-19 (dated by TCRdb to 2019 to 2021). Receptor libraries were prepared by the immunoSEQ multiplex PCR assay. The table comes from immuneACCESS by way of TCRdb, which keeps in-frame sequences with V and J called. Part of the clones is missing from these tables; in studies checked, under half for an unresolved V gene and the rest for unknown reasons. This sample is represented by about 34,000 clones; around 73% of them were singletons. The top ten hold roughly 7.5% of the sample. The sample comprised peripheral blood. Receptors originate from a woman aged 60-70 years with acute or convalescent COVID-19.

This clone was seen a handful of times. The rearrangement joins TRBV7-3 to TRBJ2-7; 8 nucleotides align to TRBD2. With V trimmed by 5 bases and J by 3 bases, 12 bases remained unmatched. This CDR3 is built from 16 residues. Germline V gives CDR1 SGHTA, CDR2 FQGTGA. The CDR3 bases are TGTGCCAGCAGCCTCCTCGGGACTAGTGGGTTCTACGAGCAGTACTTC. This codes for CASSLLGTSGFYEQYF. The full variable domain, rest sourced from reference TRBV7-3 and TRBJ2-7, is GAGVSQTPSNKVTEKGKYVELRCDPISGHTALYWYRQSLGQGPEFLIYFQGTGAADDSGLPNDRFFAVRPEGSVSTLKIQRTERGDSAVYLCASSLLGTSGFYEQYFGPGTRLTVT.

V is TRBV2 and J is TRBJ1-3, with a weak D call TRBD1 (6 bases). Germline CDR1 is SNHLY and CDR2 is FYNNEI. The CDR3 runs 15 residues. V lost 2 bases and J lost 4, with 12 bases in between. This chain's CDR3 is CASSESGQPGNTIYF. The CDR3 DNA is TGTGCCAGCAGTGAATCAGGACAGCCCGGAAACACCATATATTTT.

The DNA for the CDR3 is TGTGCCAGCAGCCCCAGCCATTTAGACAGGATCCAGACCCTCCACTTT. It specifies CASSPSHLDRIQTLHF. V gene TRBV3-1 (or the pseudogene TRBV3-2) combines with J gene TRBJ1-6; D is perhaps TRBD1 (6 bases). There are 16 residues in the CDR3. Germline CDR1 reads LGHDT; CDR2 reads YNNKEL (reference sequence). V dropped 4 bases and J dropped 14 bases, with 24 bases sitting between them.

This chain joins TRBV7-9 and TRBJ2-2; 8 positions match TRBD1. This CDR3 contains 14 residues. After removal of 5 bases from V and 7 bases from J, the junction contained 6 bases not matched to a gene. The germline CDR1 and CDR2 sequences are SEHNR and FQNEAQ (reference sequence). CDR3 bases: TGTGCCAGCAGCCACCCTGGACAGGGCGGGGAGCTGTTTTTT. Protein: CASSHPGQGGELFF.

This chain uses TRBV3-1 (or the pseudogene TRBV3-2) with TRBJ2-6, with 7 nucleotides matching TRBD1. The V gene's germline CDR1 is LGHDT and CDR2 YNNKEL (reference sequence). Losses at the gene ends were 7 bases for V and 1 base for J; bases not matched to a gene: 4. This CDR3 has 15 residues. CDR3 nucleotides: TGTGCCAGCAACCGACAGGGTTCTGGGGCCAACGTCCTGACTTTC. Protein product: CASNRQGSGANVLTF.

The V and J genes are TRBV9 and TRBJ2-7; D gene uncertain. Trimming shortened V by 0 bases and J by 2 bases, and 15 bases separated the two germline ends. This CDR3 has 16 amino acids. Germline-derived CDR1 and CDR2 are SGDLS and YYNGEE. The chain's CDR3 is CASSVGISVIPYEQYF. The CDR3 DNA is TGTGCCAGCAGCGTAGGTATCTCAGTCATCCCCTACGAGCAGTACTTC.

The table lists this clone with a count of one. The rearrangement joins TRBV19 to TRBJ1-6; D remains unclear. Germline V gene sequence: CDR1 LNHDA, CDR2 SQIVND (reference sequence). This CDR3 spans 13 amino acids. The V end was cut by 4 bases, the J end by 3 bases, with 4 bases between. The CDR3, as DNA: TGTGCCAGTAGTACCCACTATAATTCACCCCTCCACTTT. It is translated as CASSTHYNSPLHF.

This rearrangement joins TRBV5-4 to TRBJ1-2, with D possibly being TRBD1 (6 bases). CDR3 length: 17 residues. Germline values: CDR1 SGHNT, CDR2 YYREEE (reference sequence). Trimming took 1 base from V and 7 from J, leaving 23 bases between them. The chain's CDR3 is CASSLIRRDNSGAGYTF. CDR3 nucleotide sequence: TGTGCCAGCAGCTTGATTCGCCGGGACAACTCTGGGGCTGGCTACACCTTC.

This chain joins TRBV27 and TRBJ1-6; unclear D gene. The CDR3 length is 13 residues. The germline V and J ends were trimmed by 6 bases and 7 bases, with 10 bases remaining between them. The germline CDR1 and CDR2 sequences are MNHEY and SMNVEV (reference sequence). The CDR3 loop is CASSQVTNSPLHF. DNA for the CDR3: TGTGCCAGCAGCCAGGTGACAAATTCACCCCTCCACTTT.

J is TRBJ1-2 and V is TRBV19, with D possibly being TRBD1 (5 bases). The ends were cut back, 3 bases at V and 7 bases at J, with 15 bases in the middle. Germline values: CDR1 LNHDA, CDR2 SQIVND (reference sequence). The CDR3 has 14 residues. The CDR3 nucleotides are TGTGCCAGTAGTATCCCAAGAGACAGTTTTGGCTACACCTTC. This sequence encodes CASSIPRDSFGYTF.

The chain has TRBV5-1 and TRBJ2-7, with D possibly being TRBD1 (6 bases). Per germline, CDR1 SGHRS and CDR2 YFSETQ. V lost 4 bases and J lost 4, with 9 bases in between. The CDR3 runs to 12 residues. The CDR3 loop reads CASSQQGYEQYF. CDR3 coding DNA: TGCGCCAGCAGCCAACAGGGATACGAGCAGTACTTC.

The rearrangement uses TRBV14 and TRBJ1-5; the match to TRBD1 covers 8 bases. This CDR3 is built from 16 residues. Germline lookup yields CDR1 SGHDN and CDR2 FVKESK. The junction had 9 bases not matched to a gene; V was cut back by 4 bases and J by 4 bases. For the CDR3, the DNA is TGTGCCAGCAGCCCAGCGACAGGGGCGCCAAATCAGCCCCAGCATTTT. It specifies CASSPATGAPNQPQHF.

CDR3: CAWSVDRDQPQHF. The CDR3 nucleotides are TGTGCCTGGAGTGTCGACAGGGATCAGCCCCAGCATTTT. The V call is TRBV30, the J call TRBJ1-5; 7 bases agree with TRBD1. V was clipped by 0 bases and J by 5 bases; unmatched bases: 1. Germline loops: CDR1 GTSNPN, CDR2 SVGIG (reference sequence). The CDR3 totals 13 residues.

CDR3 bases: TGTGCCACCAGTGATGGAGGGGTCCGCGAGACCCAGTACTTC. This translates into CATSDGGVRETQYF. V is TRBV24-1 and J is TRBJ2-5; tentatively, D is TRBD2 (6 bases). The germline CDR1 and CDR2 sequences are KGHDR and SFDVKD. V lost 3 bases to trimming and J lost 5 bases, with 12 bases between them. The CDR3 contains 14 residues.